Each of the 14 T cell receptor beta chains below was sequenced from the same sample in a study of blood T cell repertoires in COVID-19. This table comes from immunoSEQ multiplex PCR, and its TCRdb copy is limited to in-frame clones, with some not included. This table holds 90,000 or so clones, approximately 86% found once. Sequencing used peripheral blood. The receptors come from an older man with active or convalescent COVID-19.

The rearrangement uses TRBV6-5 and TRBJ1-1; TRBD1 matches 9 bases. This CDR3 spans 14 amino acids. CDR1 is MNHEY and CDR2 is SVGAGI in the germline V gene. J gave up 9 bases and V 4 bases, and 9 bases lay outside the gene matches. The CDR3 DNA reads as TGTGCCAGCAGTTCGGTTTTACAGGGGGCTCAAGCTTTCTTT. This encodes CASSSVLQGAQAFF.

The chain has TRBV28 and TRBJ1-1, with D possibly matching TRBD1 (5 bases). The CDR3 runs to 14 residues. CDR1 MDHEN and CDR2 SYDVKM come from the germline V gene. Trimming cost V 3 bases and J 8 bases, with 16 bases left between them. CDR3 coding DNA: TGTGCCAGCAGTTTGGCAGGGATGAGCCGGGAAGCTTTCTTT. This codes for CASSLAGMSREAFF.

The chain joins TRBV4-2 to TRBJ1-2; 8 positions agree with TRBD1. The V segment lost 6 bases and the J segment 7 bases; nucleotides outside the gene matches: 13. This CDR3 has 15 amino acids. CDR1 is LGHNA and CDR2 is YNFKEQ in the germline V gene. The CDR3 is CASSSAGTGAFGYTF. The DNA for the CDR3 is TGTGCCAGCAGTTCGGCGGGGACAGGCGCCTTTGGCTACACCTTC.

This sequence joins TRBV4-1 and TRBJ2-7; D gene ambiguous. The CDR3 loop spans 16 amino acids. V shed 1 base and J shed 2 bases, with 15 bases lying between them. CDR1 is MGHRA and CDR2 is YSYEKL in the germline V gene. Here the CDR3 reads CASSQVSQLMTYEQYF. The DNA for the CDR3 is TGCGCCAGCAGCCAAGTAAGCCAACTCATGACCTACGAGCAGTACTTC.

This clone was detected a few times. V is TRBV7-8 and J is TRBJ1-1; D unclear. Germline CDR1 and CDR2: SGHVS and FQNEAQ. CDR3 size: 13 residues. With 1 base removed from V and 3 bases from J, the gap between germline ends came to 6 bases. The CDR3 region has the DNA TGTGCCAGCAGCTTAGAGAGGGACACTGAAGCTTTCTTT. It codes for CASSLERDTEAFF.

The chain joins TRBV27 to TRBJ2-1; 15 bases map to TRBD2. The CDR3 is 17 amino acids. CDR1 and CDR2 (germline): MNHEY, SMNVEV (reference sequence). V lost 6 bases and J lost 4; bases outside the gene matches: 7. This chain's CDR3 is CASRAGTSGRKYNEQFF. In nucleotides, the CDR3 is TGTGCCAGCAGAGCCGGGACTAGCGGGAGGAAATACAATGAGCAGTTCTTC.

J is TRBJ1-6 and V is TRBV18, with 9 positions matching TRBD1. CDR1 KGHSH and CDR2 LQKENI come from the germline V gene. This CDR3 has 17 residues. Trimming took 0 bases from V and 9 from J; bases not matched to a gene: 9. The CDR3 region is CASSPPGGQGRGSPLHF. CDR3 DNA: TGTGCCAGCTCACCACCGGGGGGACAGGGACGTGGTTCACCCCTCCACTTT.

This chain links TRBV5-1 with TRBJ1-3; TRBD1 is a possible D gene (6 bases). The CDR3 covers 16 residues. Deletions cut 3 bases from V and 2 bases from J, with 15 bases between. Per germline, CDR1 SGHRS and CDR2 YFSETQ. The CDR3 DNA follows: TGCGCCAGCAGCTCCGTGGACAGTTTCGCTGGAAACACCATATATTTT. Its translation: CASSSVDSFAGNTIYF.

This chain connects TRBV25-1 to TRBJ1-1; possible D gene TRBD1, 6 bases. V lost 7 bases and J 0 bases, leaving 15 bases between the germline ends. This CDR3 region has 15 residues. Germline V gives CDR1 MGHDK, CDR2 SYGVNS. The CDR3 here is CASTTQGIMNTEAFF. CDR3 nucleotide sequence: TGTGCCAGCACAACACAGGGAATAATGAACACTGAAGCTTTCTTT. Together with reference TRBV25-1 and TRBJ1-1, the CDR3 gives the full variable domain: EADIYQTPRYLVIGTGKKITLECSQTMGHDKMYWYQQDPGMELHLIHYSYGVNSTEKGDLSSESTVSRIRTEHFPLTLESARPSHTSQYLCASTTQGIMNTEAFFGQGTRLTVV.

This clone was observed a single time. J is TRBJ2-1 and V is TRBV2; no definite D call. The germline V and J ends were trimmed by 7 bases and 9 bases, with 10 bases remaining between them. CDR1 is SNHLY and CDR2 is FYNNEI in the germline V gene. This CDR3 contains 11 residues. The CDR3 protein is CASNYDTEQFF. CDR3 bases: TGTGCCAGCAATTATGACACTGAGCAGTTCTTC.

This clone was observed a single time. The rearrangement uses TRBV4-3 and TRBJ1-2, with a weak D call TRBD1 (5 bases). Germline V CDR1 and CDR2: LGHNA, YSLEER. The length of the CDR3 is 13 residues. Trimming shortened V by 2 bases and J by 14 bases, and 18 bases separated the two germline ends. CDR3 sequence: CASSQIIGGSETF. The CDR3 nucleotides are TGCGCCAGCAGCCAAATAATCGGGGGATCAGAAACCTTC.

CDR3 region: CASILDRGVTGELFF. In nucleotides, the CDR3 is TGTGCCAGCATACTGGACAGGGGTGTCACCGGGGAGCTGTTTTTT. The V call is TRBV2, the J call TRBJ2-2; 9 bases match TRBD1. Trimming at V came to 7 bases and at J to 4 bases, leaving 7 bases not matched to a gene. There are 15 residues in the CDR3. CDR1 is SNHLY and CDR2 is FYNNEI in the germline V gene.

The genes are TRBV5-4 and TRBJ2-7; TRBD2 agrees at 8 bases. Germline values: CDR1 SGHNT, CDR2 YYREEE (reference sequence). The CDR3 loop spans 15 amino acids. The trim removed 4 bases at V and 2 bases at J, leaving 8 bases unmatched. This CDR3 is CASSPGLARTYEQYF. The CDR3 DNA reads TGTGCCAGCAGCCCCGGACTAGCCCGGACCTACGAGCAGTACTTC. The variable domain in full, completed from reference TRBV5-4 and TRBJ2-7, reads ETGVTQSPTHLIKTRGQQVTLRCSSQSGHNTVSWYQQALGQGPQFIFQYYREEENGRGNFPPRFSGLQFPNYSSELNVNALELDDSALYLCASSPGLARTYEQYFGPGTRLTVT.

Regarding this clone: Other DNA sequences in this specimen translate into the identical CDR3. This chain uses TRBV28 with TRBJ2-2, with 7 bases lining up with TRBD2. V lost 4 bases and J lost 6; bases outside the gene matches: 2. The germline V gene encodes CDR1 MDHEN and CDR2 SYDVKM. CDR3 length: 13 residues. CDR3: CASSWGGAGELFF. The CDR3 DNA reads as TGTGCCAGCAGTTGGGGGGGTGCCGGGGAGCTGTTTTTT.